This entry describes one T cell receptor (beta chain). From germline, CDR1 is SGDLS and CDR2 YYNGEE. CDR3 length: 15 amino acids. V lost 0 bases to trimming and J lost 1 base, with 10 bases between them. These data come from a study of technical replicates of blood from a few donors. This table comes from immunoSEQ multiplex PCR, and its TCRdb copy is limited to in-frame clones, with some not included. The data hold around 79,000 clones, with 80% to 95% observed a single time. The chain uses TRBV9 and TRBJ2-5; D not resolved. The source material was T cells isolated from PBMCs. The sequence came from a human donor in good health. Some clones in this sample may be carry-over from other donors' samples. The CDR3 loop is CASSVEVYSQETQYF. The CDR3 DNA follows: TGTGCCAGCAGCGTAGAAGTTTACAGCCAAGAGACCCAGTACTTC.